Below, one T cell receptor (beta chain) is given with its context. Antigen specificity is unknown. J gave up 9 bases and V 6 bases, and 29 bases lay outside the gene matches. Germline CDR1 reads MDHEN; CDR2 reads SYDVKM. CDR3 length: 22 residues. It was CD45RO-negative cells, positively selected for CCR7, that made up naive CD8 cells, with terminally differentiated effector memory CD45RA+ cells excluded. Libraries were prepared by immunoSEQ multiplex PCR; TCRdb keeps only in-frame clonotypes and omits some of them. The data hold around 610,000 clones, with approximately 96% observed a single time. This specimen comes from a study of shared clonotypes between healthy human individuals. Findings and limits, study-wide: A few donors held about 4.6% of naive CD4 clonotypes in common.

This sequence originates from a woman in her thirties in good health. V is TRBV28 and J is TRBJ2-1; 13 nucleotides align to TRBD2. The specimen was naive CD8+ T cells sorted from blood. The CDR3 DNA follows: TGTGCCAGCAGCACCCAGATACTTTCGACAGGGGGAACTAGCGGGAGGGTCCGTGAGCAGTTCTTC. It specifies CASSTQILSTGGTSGRVREQFF.